This is a list of T cell receptor beta chains from one sample in a study of blood T cell repertoires in COVID-19. TCRdb's table, derived via immunoSEQ multiplex PCR, lists solely in-frame clones and lacks some. The table shows over 200,000 clones, with 90% occurring only once. The sequenced sample consisted of PBMCs or T cells enriched from blood (not recorded which). The receptors stem from a man aged 30 to 45 who had been exposed to COVID-19. The CDR3 runs from the conserved cysteine through the conserved F or W. Size values are once, few and many counts, or a class for expanded clones, and some rows have none.

size	V	J	CDR3
.	TRBV27	TRBJ1-6	CASSFSNSPLHF
.	TRBV27	TRBJ2-2	CASSLGGAGGPGGELFF
once	TRBV16	TRBJ1-2	CASSPGLLGGYTF
.	TRBV4-3	TRBJ1-2	CASSQDLRLQQYYGYTF
.	TRBV7-9	TRBJ2-7	CASSGTGSWYEQYF
.	TRBV27	TRBJ2-3	CASRRGLSTADTQYF
.	TRBV6-2/TRBV6-3	TRBJ1-2	CASSYSIREGNGYTF
.	TRBV12-3/TRBV12-4	TRBJ1-1	CASSFQQGSEAFF
few	TRBV13	TRBJ2-7	CASSLTSGPYEQYF
.	TRBV12-3/TRBV12-4	TRBJ2-1	CASRSSYNEQFF
.	TRBV6-5	TRBJ2-7	CASRTSGASYEQYF
.	TRBV12-5	TRBJ1-6	CASGLADSRYSPLHF
.	TRBV6-1	TRBJ2-7	CASSDGRGGYEQYF
once	TRBV3-1/TRBV3-2	TRBJ1-1	CASSQITMNTEAFF
.	TRBV15	TRBJ1-4	CATSRGYGNEKLFF
.	TRBV6-4	TRBJ1-1	CASSYRPGNTEAFF
.	TRBV2	TRBJ2-3	CASTLGTSTDTQYF
.	TRBV27	TRBJ2-7	CASSSSRVGEQYF
.	TRBV19	TRBJ1-2	CASSIPTELTTNYGYTF
.	TRBV7-3	TRBJ1-1	CASSPSRYPGNTEAFF
.	TRBV5-1	TRBJ2-1	CASNLSGGKYNEQFF
few	TRBV29-1	TRBJ1-3	CSVAGTHSSGNTIYF
.	TRBV11-2	TRBJ2-1	CASSPPQVNPYNEQFF
once	TRBV4-1	TRBJ1-1	CASSHPQGRDTEAFF
.	TRBV5-4	TRBJ1-1	CASSSRDKNTEAFF
.	TRBV5-4	TRBJ2-7	CASSLRGYEQYF
.	TRBV9	TRBJ2-1	CASSPRSGTDFYNEQFF
.	TRBV29-1	TRBJ1-1	CSVTGGANTEAFF
.	TRBV27	TRBJ2-2	CASRLLAGGPNTGELFF
.	TRBV7-8	TRBJ2-3	CASCFGGRGTSDTQYF
.	TRBV15	TRBJ2-7	CATSILAVGDEQYF
.	TRBV19	TRBJ1-1	CASSITGRVTEAFF
.	TRBV15	TRBJ2-2	CATSPKATGELFF